The rows below give T cell receptor beta chains drawn from one sample of a study of CD8 T cells in ankylosing spondylitis. TCRdb recomputed calls from the 5' RACE reads with MiXCR, one row per CDR3 protein. The sample includes hundreds of thousands of distinct CDR3 sequences, less than 25% of them seen just once. The sample taken for sequencing was blood, either unsorted or a sorted T cell fraction (not recorded which). Every receptor here comes from a female donor with ankylosing spondylitis or in good health (not recorded which). Both conserved end residues are part of each CDR3. The order of the fields is V gene, J gene, CDR3 protein.

TRBV6-6	TRBJ2-4	CAASGGRAYIQYF
TRBV20-1	TRBJ2-7	CSARRSGSGYEQYF
TRBV7-9	TRBJ1-4	CASTDPGGREKLFF
TRBV7-6	TRBJ1-5	CASSWGQGNQPQHF
TRBV5-4	TRBJ2-5	CASSRWQSQETQYF
TRBV6-1	TRBJ1-1	CASSLTEEGFTEAFF
TRBV11-2	TRBJ1-1	CASSPGPGQNTEAFF
TRBV20-1	TRBJ1-2	CSARQGYYGYTF
TRBV7-2	TRBJ2-1	CASSLAGAAGTEQFF
TRBV29-1	TRBJ1-1	CSVEDRGRRNTEAFF
TRBV9	TRBJ2-1	CASSVLAGGGNEQFF
TRBV15	TRBJ2-2	CATSRGPNTGELFF
TRBV5-4	TRBJ2-2	CASSDRGRTGELFF
TRBV20-1	TRBJ2-1	CSGLGHSSYNEQFF
TRBV12-3/TRBV12-4	TRBJ1-5	CASSFGSNQPQHF
TRBV20-1	TRBJ2-3	CSAPMSYSDTQYF
TRBV20-1	TRBJ2-1	CSAPRLAGGLRGNEQFF
TRBV27	TRBJ2-2	CATRGTLPNTGELFF
TRBV11-2	TRBJ1-1	CASSLDHRNTEAFF
TRBV2	TRBJ1-4	CASLRTGSGEKLFF
TRBV19	TRBJ2-7	CASSMSDSYEQYF
TRBV25-1	TRBJ2-1	CASSSRQGSSNEQFF
TRBV19	TRBJ2-7	CASSTGTSGTRLHEQYF
TRBV20-1	TRBJ2-5	CSARDLSGAGLETQYF
TRBV5-1	TRBJ2-5	CASRSPGTAKYQETQYF
TRBV4-1	TRBJ2-1	CASSPAGRTNEQFF
TRBV12-3/TRBV12-4	TRBJ2-3	CASGYADTQYF
TRBV6-5	TRBJ1-5	CASSYRGGNQPQHF
TRBV5-4	TRBJ2-7	CASSFPAGSSEQYF
TRBV29-1	TRBJ1-2	CSAGEGHTGYTF
TRBV6-1	TRBJ2-3	CASRPPARHTDTQYF
TRBV12-3/TRBV12-4	TRBJ1-1	CASRPGQNTEAFF
TRBV24-1	TRBJ2-5	CATAKGAQETQYF
TRBV5-1	TRBJ1-1	CASSSGREEAFF
TRBV10-3	TRBJ2-1	CAISSVLSYNEQFF
TRBV7-9	TRBJ2-1	CASSLGQGANNEQFF
TRBV29-1	TRBJ2-3	CSVHRGRSTDTQYF
TRBV20-1	TRBJ2-1	CSARGRGRTIF
TRBV5-5	TRBJ1-4	CASSWTEEEKLFF
TRBV28	TRBJ2-3	CASSPAGTLFRDTQYF
TRBV12-3/TRBV12-4	TRBJ2-1	CASSLNSPSYNEQFF
TRBV12-3/TRBV12-4	TRBJ2-5	CASSRTGAPGGTQYF
TRBV7-2	TRBJ2-3	CASSRTSGGRTDTQYF
TRBV14	TRBJ2-7	CASSQGGTFSYEQYF
TRBV7-6	TRBJ2-1	CASSLRRQEQFF
TRBV20-1	TRBJ2-1	CSGTGTSGSLDEQFF
TRBV12-3/TRBV12-4	TRBJ2-5	CASSGTSGSRGETQYF
TRBV6-1	TRBJ2-2	CASRIRQGTNTGELFF
TRBV7-8	TRBJ1-4	CASSLAQGRYEKLFF
TRBV28	TRBJ2-5	CASSLQGALETQYF
TRBV7-9	TRBJ2-1	CASSLGGVGSLYNEQFF
TRBV5-1	TRBJ2-7	CASRQGQEYEQYF
TRBV5-4	TRBJ2-3	CASSTRDSRADTQYF
TRBV6-1	TRBJ2-6	CASSRRGQGEAGANVLTF
TRBV18	TRBJ1-1	CASSLGTGGTTEAFF
TRBV5-1	TRBJ2-2	CASSSRLAEGSTGELFF
TRBV12-3/TRBV12-4	TRBJ2-3	CASRPGLPTDTQYF
TRBV6-1	TRBJ2-5	CASSPLAGGETQYF